Below are 20 T cell receptor beta chains sequenced from a single sample in a study of T cells in localized non-small cell lung cancer (TCRdb year 2020). The library came from the immunoSEQ multiplex PCR assay. TCRdb took this table from immuneACCESS and kept in-frame rearrangements with V and J called. Such tables lack part of the clones; where checked against another copy, unresolved V genes explain under half of the gap, and the rest is unexplained. The sample table records about 35,000 clones; roughly 90% of these occur just once. Together, the top ten hold about 1.9% of the sample. The sequences come from peripheral blood, collected before any cancer treatment. These receptors were obtained from a female donor aged 60 or older with stage I lung adenocarcinoma.

This clone was counted once. This chain connects TRBV5-1 to TRBJ2-5; no clear D. V was clipped by 0 bases and J by 2 bases, with 8 bases between them. There are 14 residues in the CDR3. Germline V gene lookup returns CDR1 SGHRS and CDR2 YFSETQ. CDR3 amino acids: CASSLGSLQETQYF. The CDR3 bases are TGCGCCAGCAGCTTGGGGTCATTACAAGAGACCCAGTACTTC.

This CDR3 is CASSQEGSPASTDTQYF. The CDR3 nucleotides read TGCGCCAGCAGCCAAGAGGGGAGCCCCGCTAGCACAGATACGCAGTATTTT. The gene calls are TRBV4-1 and TRBJ2-3; tentative D call: TRBD2 (5 bases). V was trimmed by 0 bases and J by 0 bases, leaving 13 bases between them. This CDR3 is 17 amino acids long. Germline loops: CDR1 MGHRA, CDR2 YSYEKL.

The count of this clone is one. This chain connects TRBV9 to TRBJ2-5, with TRBD1 matching over 9 bases. With 0 bases clipped from V and 4 bases from J, the junction kept 7 bases outside the gene matches. CDR3 length: 16 amino acids. The germline gives CDR1 SGDLS, CDR2 YYNGEE. Here the CDR3 reads CASSVARTGVLETQYF. For the CDR3, the DNA is TGTGCCAGCAGCGTAGCTAGGACAGGGGTGTTAGAGACCCAGTACTTC.

V is TRBV28 and J is TRBJ2-1; perhaps TRBD1 as D (5 bases). The CDR3 length is 11 residues. Germline-derived CDR1 and CDR2 are MDHEN and SYDVKM. Trimming cost V 7 bases and J 13 bases, with 14 bases left between them. This CDR3 reads CASTSGSLQFF. CDR3 nucleotide sequence: TGTGCCAGCACCTCAGGGTCCCTACAGTTCTTC.

The chain has TRBV6-6 and TRBJ1-1; a weak D match, TRBD1 (6 bases). The germline V and J ends were trimmed by 4 bases and 4 bases, with 13 bases remaining between them. This CDR3 is 14 amino acids long. Germline lookup yields CDR1 MNHNY and CDR2 SVGAGI (reference sequence). The CDR3 nucleotides are TGTGCCAGCAGTTTGTCCAGGGGAGCCACTGAAGCTTTCTTT. Encoded protein: CASSLSRGATEAFF.

The chain joins TRBV11-2 to TRBJ1-4; TRBD1 is a possible D gene (6 bases). Between the trimmed V and J ends, which lost 0 bases and 7 bases, there was a span of 15 bases. Germline V CDR1 and CDR2: SGHAT, FQNNGV. The CDR3 is 16 residues long. The CDR3 loop is CASSLDLGQGIEKLFF. The CDR3 DNA is TGTGCCAGCAGCTTAGATCTGGGGCAGGGGATTGAAAAACTGTTTTTT.

The chain is built from TRBV19 and TRBJ1-2; 8 nucleotides agree with TRBD1. The CDR3 extends over 14 amino acids. Per germline, CDR1 LNHDA and CDR2 SQIVND (reference sequence). With V trimmed by 5 bases and J by 3 bases, 5 bases remained unmatched. In nucleotides, the CDR3 is TGTGCCAGTAGTCCGGACAGGGTCGACTATGGCTACACCTTC. This translates into CASSPDRVDYGYTF. The full variable domain, rest sourced from reference TRBV19 and TRBJ1-2, is DGGITQSPKYLFRKEGQNVTLSCEQNLNHDAMYWYRQDPGQGLRLIYYSQIVNDFQKGDIAEGYSVSREKKESFPLTVTSAQKNPTAFYLCASSPDRVDYGYTFGSGTRLTVV.

This chain links TRBV5-1 with TRBJ2-6; 14 bases line up with TRBD2. Germline V gene data show CDR1 as SGHRS and CDR2 as YFSETQ. V lost 2 bases and J lost 1; bases outside the gene matches: 2. The CDR3 has 18 amino acids. The CDR3 coding sequence is TGCGCCAGCAGCTTTAGACTAGCGGGAGGGTCTGGGGCCAACGTCCTGACTTTC. Translating it yields CASSFRLAGGSGANVLTF. Full variable domain (outside the CDR3, taken from reference TRBV5-1 and TRBJ2-6): KAGVTQTPRYLIKTRGQQVTLSCSPISGHRSVSWYQQTPGQGLQFLFEYFSETQRNKGNFPGRFSGRQFSNSRSEMNVSTLELGDSALYLCASSFRLAGGSGANVLTFGAGSRLTVL.

This clone was observed a single time. The chain couples TRBV7-9 to TRBJ2-7; 7 bases line up with TRBD1. This CDR3 contains 15 residues. Germline CDR1 and CDR2: SEHNR and FQNEAQ (reference sequence). V shed 2 bases and J 2 bases; nucleotides not matched to a gene: 6. The CDR3 bases are TGTGCCAGCAGCTTAAGACAGGGTAGTACCTACGAGCAGTACTTC. Amino acid sequence: CASSLRQGSTYEQYF.

The chain carries TRBV5-4 and TRBJ1-2; D is possibly TRBD1 (6 bases). This CDR3 has 16 residues. Trimming stripped 6 bases from V and 6 bases from J, with 24 bases between. CDR1 is SGHNT and CDR2 is YYREEE in the germline V gene (reference sequence). This CDR3 is CASNQWDTSERDGYTF. The CDR3 region has the DNA TGTGCCAGCAACCAGTGGGACACCTCAGAGAGAGATGGCTACACCTTC.

Turning to this clone: The sample has other DNA sequences that encode this CDR3 too. The V and J genes are TRBV10-1 and TRBJ1-6; D is unresolved. This CDR3 spans 12 amino acids. Trimming left V 2 bases short and J 8 bases short, with 4 bases between. Looked up from germline, CDR1 is WNHNN and CDR2 is SYGVQD (reference sequence). In nucleotides, the CDR3 is TGCGCCAGCAGTGAGGGAGATTCACCCCTCCACTTT. Protein sequence: CASSEGDSPLHF.

This clone was seen just once. V usage is TRBV28 and J usage is TRBJ1-5, with D tentatively TRBD1 (6 bases). CDR1 and CDR2 (germline): MDHEN, SYDVKM. Trimming left V 4 bases short and J 4 bases short, with 14 bases between. The CDR3 extends over 15 amino acids. The CDR3 region is CASSSPPGVNQPQHF. CDR3 DNA: TGTGCCAGCAGTTCACCCCCAGGGGTGAATCAGCCCCAGCATTTT.

The chain uses TRBV30 and TRBJ1-6; D call uncertain. The CDR3 covers 18 residues. CDR1 is GTSNPN and CDR2 is SVGIG in the germline V gene (reference sequence). V was trimmed by 4 bases and J by 0 bases, leaving 19 bases between them. For the CDR3, the DNA is TGTGCCTGGATGACGCGGGCAGGCGTGAGCTCCTATAATTCACCCCTCCACTTT. This translates into CAWMTRAGVSSYNSPLHF.

The chain has TRBV2 and TRBJ1-4, with 9 bases identical to TRBD1. The length of the CDR3 is 14 residues. The germline CDR1 and CDR2 sequences are SNHLY and FYNNEI. Trimming removed 5 bases from V and 8 bases from J; junction bases left unmatched: 6. The CDR3 bases are TGTGCCAGCAGTAACAGGGGGCTTGGGGAAAAACTGTTTTTT. Encoded protein: CASSNRGLGEKLFF.

This clone has a single count. The genes are TRBV4-3 and TRBJ2-1, with a weak D call TRBD1 (6 bases). The CDR3 length is 15 residues. Germline V lookup: CDR1 LGHNA, CDR2 YSLEER. The V end lost 0 bases, the J end lost 9 bases, and 15 bases lay between the germline ends. The CDR3 bases are TGCGCCAGCAGCCAAGAATCATACAGGGCTGGTGAGCAGTTCTTC. Translated, it gives CASSQESYRAGEQFF.

V is TRBV29-1 and J is TRBJ2-3; D assignment may be TRBD1 or TRBD2 (6 bases each). From germline, CDR1 is SQVTM and CDR2 ANQGSEA. Trimming left V 5 bases short and J 1 base short, with 16 bases between. The CDR3 has 15 residues. DNA for the CDR3: TGCAGCGTTAGAGGAGGGGGTTGGGGCACAGATACGCAGTATTTT. Translating it yields CSVRGGGWGTDTQYF.

This clone appeared a single time. This rearrangement joins TRBV6-1 to TRBJ2-1; TRBD2 aligns across 9 bases. The CDR3 has 19 residues. Germline V gives CDR1 MNHNS, CDR2 SASEGT. V lost 4 bases and J lost 0; bases outside the gene matches: 13. Here the CDR3 DNA reads TGTGCCAGCAGTGCTCGCTCAGGACTAGCGATAAGCTCCTACAATGAGCAGTTCTTC. As protein: CASSARSGLAISSYNEQFF.

The chain couples TRBV6-5 to TRBJ1-2, with TRBD1 identical over 7 bases. Looked up from germline, CDR1 is MNHEY and CDR2 is SVGAGI. The CDR3 is made up of 13 amino acids. The V and J ends lost 5 bases and 6 bases, in that order; junction bases with no gene match: 6. The DNA of the CDR3 is TGTGCCAGCAGTACCATGACAGGGAATGGCTACACCTTC. Its translation: CASSTMTGNGYTF.

The V and J genes are TRBV6-1 and TRBJ1-1; the D gene is possibly TRBD1 (5 bases). V lost 4 bases and J lost 7, with 13 bases in between. From germline, CDR1 is MNHNS and CDR2 SASEGT. The CDR3 has 13 residues. The CDR3 coding sequence is TGTGCCAGCAGTGCGGCCAGGGACGGTGAAGCTTTCTTT. The encoded protein is CASSAARDGEAFF.

This clone has a handful of counts. CDR3 bases: TGTGCCAGCAGTGTGGGAACTAGTCCAGATACGCAGTATTTT. Its protein is CASSVGTSPDTQYF. The chain uses TRBV6-1 and TRBJ2-3; possible D gene TRBD2, 5 bases. Trimming cost V 4 bases and J 4 bases, with 12 bases left between them. Germline V CDR1 and CDR2: MNHNS, SASEGT. The CDR3 contains 14 residues.